These 6 T cell receptor beta chains originate from one sample sequenced in a study of cytomegalovirus exposure and HLA in healthy donors. Data came from immunoSEQ multiplex PCR; TCRdb stores just in-frame clones and leaves some out. This table holds around 300,000 clones, about 86% found once. The sequenced material came from PBMCs. These receptors were obtained from a young woman in good health and CMV-seronegative.

The chain employs TRBV9 and TRBJ2-5; 14 positions agree with TRBD2. Germline CDR1 and CDR2: SGDLS and YYNGEE. This CDR3 has 18 residues. With 4 bases clipped from V and 4 bases from J, the junction kept 12 bases outside the gene matches. CDR3 DNA: TGTGCCAGCAGCTCCTGGACTAGCGGGGGGCCCCCTCGAGAGACCCAGTACTTC. It yields the protein CASSSWTSGGPPRETQYF.

V gene TRBV6-4 combines with J gene TRBJ2-7, with TRBD1 as a possible D gene (6 bases). The CDR3 consists of 13 residues. CDR1 is MRHNA, CDR2 SNTAGT, per germline. V was trimmed by 8 bases and J by 3 bases, leaving 14 bases between them. The CDR3 is CASSLEGDYEQYF. As DNA, the CDR3 is TGTGCCAGCTCCCTCGAGGGGGACTACGAGCAGTACTTC.

The J gene is TRBJ1-2, the V gene TRBV28; D perhaps matches TRBD1 (6 bases). Germline CDR1 is MDHEN and CDR2 is SYDVKM. The V and J ends lost 3 bases and 9 bases respectively, with 17 bases between them. The CDR3 runs to 14 residues. In nucleotides, the CDR3 is TGTGCCAGCAGTTTTGGGGGGGCGATAAATAGCTACACCTTC. This sequence encodes CASSFGGAINSYTF.

The rearrangement uses TRBV7-9 and TRBJ1-5; 8 nucleotides line up with TRBD1. Germline-derived CDR1 and CDR2 are SEHNR and FQNEAQ (reference sequence). After removal of 4 bases from V and 4 bases from J, the junction contained 6 bases not matched to a gene. The CDR3 covers 15 residues. CDR3 in DNA: TGTGCCAGCAGCTCCGGACAGGGAATAAATCAGCCCCAGCATTTT. Protein product: CASSSGQGINQPQHF.

The chain carries TRBV6-5 and TRBJ1-3; 9 bases map to TRBD1. Trimming cost V 8 bases and J 4 bases; bases outside gene matches: 0. The CDR3 consists of 12 residues. The germline gives CDR1 MNHEY, CDR2 SVGAGI. CDR3 DNA: TGTGCCAGCGGACAGGGGGGAAACACCATATATTTT. Translation gives CASGQGGNTIYF.

The chain links TRBV29-1 to TRBJ1-2; D not certain. Germline values: CDR1 SQVTM, CDR2 ANQGSEA. The V end was cut by 6 bases, the J end by 0 bases, with 23 bases between. This CDR3 spans 17 amino acids. The CDR3 sequence: CSVLPLGPLSPNYGYTF. CDR3 nucleotides: TGCAGCGTCCTACCCCTAGGTCCACTTTCACCTAACTATGGCTACACCTTC.